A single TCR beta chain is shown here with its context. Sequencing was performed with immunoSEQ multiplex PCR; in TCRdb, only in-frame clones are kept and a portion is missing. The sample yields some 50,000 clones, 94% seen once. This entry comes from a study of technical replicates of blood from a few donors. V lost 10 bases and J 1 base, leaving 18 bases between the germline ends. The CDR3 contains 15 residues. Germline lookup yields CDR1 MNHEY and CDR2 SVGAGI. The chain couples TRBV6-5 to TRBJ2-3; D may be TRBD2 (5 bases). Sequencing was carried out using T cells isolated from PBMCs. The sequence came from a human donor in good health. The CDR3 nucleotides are TGTGCCACCCGAGGACGCCCCGGGGGCACAGATACGCAGTATTTT. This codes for CATRGRPGGTDTQYF.